The sample holds a few counts of the clone carrying this TCR beta chain. Its specificity is not known. The table came from immunoSEQ multiplex PCR; TCRdb's copy has only in-frame clones and leaves some out. The sample includes 100,000 to 150,000 clones, around 89% of them seen just once. This specimen comes from a study of T cell responses to AZD1222 COVID-19 vaccine. Study-level findings and limits: None of the repertoires were sampled until the peak T cell response had passed.

The V segment lost 3 bases and the J segment 2 bases; nucleotides outside the gene matches: 3. The CDR3 totals 15 residues. CDR1 is LNHDA and CDR2 is SQIVND in the germline V gene (reference sequence). Specimen: peripheral blood, collected on day 0 of AZD1222 vaccination. The sequence was collected from an adult in good health. This chain connects TRBV19 to TRBJ1-5, with 8 bases aligning to TRBD1. CDR3 DNA sequence: TGTGCCAGTAGTATTGGGGACAGGCGCAATCAGCCCCAGCATTTT. This codes for CASSIGDRRNQPQHF.